A single sample gave rise to the 13 T cell receptor beta chains below, sequenced in a study of blood T cell repertoires in COVID-19. Clones were read by immunoSEQ multiplex PCR, and TCRdb kept only the in-frame ones, dropping some. The data contain 200,000 or so clones, 70% to 90% of them singletons. What was sequenced was PBMCs or T cells enriched from blood (not recorded which). The receptors derive from a woman between 40 and 55 years old with acute COVID-19.

The rearrangement uses TRBV7-9 and TRBJ1-1, with 9 bases fitting TRBD1. The CDR3 has 14 amino acids. The V and J ends lost 9 bases and 4 bases, in that order; junction bases with no gene match: 9. Germline lookup yields CDR1 SEHNR and CDR2 FQNEAQ (reference sequence). The CDR3 nucleotides read TGTGCCAGTACACAGGGGGCGCTGGGCACTGAAGCTTTCTTT. Its protein product is CASTQGALGTEAFF.

The chain is built from TRBV7-9 and TRBJ1-2, with 7 bases identical to TRBD1. Germline trimming cut 1 base from V and 4 bases from J; bases unmatched to any gene: 12. Germline CDR1 is SEHNR and CDR2 is FQNEAQ (reference sequence). The CDR3 is 17 residues long. CDR3 amino acids: CASSLVNPGGGGYGYTF. CDR3 nucleotide sequence: TGTGCCAGCAGCTTAGTTAACCCGGGAGGGGGCGGCTATGGCTACACCTTC.

This chain connects TRBV5-4 to TRBJ2-3, with 12 bases that match TRBD2. Unmatched junction bases numbered 3, after V lost 4 bases and J lost 3 bases. This CDR3 spans 15 amino acids. From germline, CDR1 is SGHNT and CDR2 YYREEE (reference sequence). CDR3 sequence reads: CASSPTSGGTDTQYF. The CDR3 bases are TGTGCCAGCAGCCCGACTAGCGGGGGAACAGATACGCAGTATTTT.

This chain joins TRBV30 and TRBJ1-6; tentatively, D is TRBD1 (5 bases). Germline V gene lookup returns CDR1 GTSNPN and CDR2 SVGIG (reference sequence). V was shortened by 1 base and J by 9 bases, with 13 bases between the two germline ends. The CDR3 loop spans 14 amino acids. DNA for the CDR3: TGTGCCTGGAGTGCGGCAGGGTACGGTTCACCCCTCCACTTT. The encoded protein is CAWSAAGYGSPLHF.

The chain combines TRBV5-1 with TRBJ1-2, with 7 bases lining up with TRBD1. Trimming removed 4 bases from V and 3 bases from J; junction bases left unmatched: 9. The CDR3 is 15 amino acids. Germline values: CDR1 SGHRS, CDR2 YFSETQ. The CDR3 spells CASSPLTGADYGYTF. CDR3 nucleotides: TGCGCCAGCAGCCCTCTCACAGGGGCGGACTATGGCTACACCTTC.

V is TRBV7-9 and J is TRBJ1-2; D unresolved. Germline V CDR1 and CDR2: SEHNR, FQNEAQ (reference sequence). The ends were cut back, 5 bases at V and 2 bases at J, with 15 bases in the middle. The CDR3 has 15 amino acids. For the CDR3, the DNA is TGTGCCAGCAGCCTGGGCTACTCGGCAAACTATGGCTACACCTTC. Translation gives CASSLGYSANYGYTF.

The chain is built from TRBV28 and TRBJ1-2; weak D call: TRBD1 (5 bases). Trimming removed 4 bases from V and 4 bases from J, with 19 bases in between. Germline CDR1 is MDHEN and CDR2 is SYDVKM. This CDR3 has 16 amino acids. In DNA form, the CDR3 reads TGTGCCAGCAGTTCCCCAGGTCCCGGGACTGGCTATGGCTACACCTTC. This encodes CASSSPGPGTGYGYTF.

This chain connects TRBV9 to TRBJ1-2, with D possibly being TRBD1 (5 bases). Germline values: CDR1 SGDLS, CDR2 YYNGEE. The V end lost 5 bases, the J end lost 1 base, and 9 bases lay between the germline ends. The CDR3 is 13 residues long. This chain's CDR3 is CASRTQGNYGYTF. As DNA, the CDR3 is TGTGCCAGCAGGACCCAGGGTAACTATGGCTACACCTTC.

The count of this clone is one. V is TRBV27 and J is TRBJ2-7; D unclear. This CDR3 spans 13 amino acids. Germline assignment: CDR1 MNHEY and CDR2 SMNVEV (reference sequence). The germline V and J ends were trimmed by 5 bases and 4 bases, with 12 bases remaining between them. The CDR3 here is CASSRSPQYEQYV. The CDR3 bases are TGTGCCAGCAGTCGATCCCCCCAGTACGAGCAGTACGTC.

J is TRBJ1-4 and V is TRBV3-1 (or the pseudogene TRBV3-2); possible D gene TRBD1, 6 bases. The CDR3 totals 16 residues. The germline gives CDR1 LGHDT, CDR2 YNNKEL (reference sequence). V was pared by 4 bases and J by 1 base, with 13 bases between. CDR3 amino acids: CASSPAPDRTNEKLFF. The CDR3 DNA follows: TGTGCCAGCAGCCCTGCCCCGGACAGAACTAATGAAAAACTGTTTTTT.

The chain recombines TRBV4-3 with TRBJ1-3, with D perhaps TRBD1 (5 bases). The CDR3 is 15 amino acids. CDR1 LGHNA and CDR2 YSLEER come from the germline V gene. V was trimmed by 0 bases and J by 2 bases, leaving 8 bases between them. CDR3 sequence reads: CASSQDWGAGNTIYF. The CDR3 DNA sequence: TGCGCCAGCAGCCAAGATTGGGGGGCTGGAAACACCATATATTTT.

This chain links TRBV5-1 with TRBJ1-2; D not certain. CDR1 and CDR2 from the germline V gene are SGHRS and YFSETQ. This CDR3 contains 13 residues. V was cut by 0 bases and J by 6 bases, with 9 bases left in between. CDR3 sequence: CASSLAAGNGYTF. The CDR3 region has the DNA TGCGCCAGCAGCTTGGCCGCGGGAAATGGCTACACCTTC.

The table lists this clone with a count of one. The V gene is TRBV9, the J gene TRBJ1-1; a possible D gene is TRBD1 (5 bases). CDR1 is SGDLS, CDR2 YYNGEE, per germline. The germline V and J ends were trimmed by 0 bases and 4 bases, with 16 bases remaining between them. The CDR3 covers 16 residues. CDR3 sequence reads: CASSVVGGAGSTEAFF. DNA for the CDR3: TGTGCCAGCAGCGTAGTAGGAGGGGCAGGTAGCACTGAAGCTTTCTTT.